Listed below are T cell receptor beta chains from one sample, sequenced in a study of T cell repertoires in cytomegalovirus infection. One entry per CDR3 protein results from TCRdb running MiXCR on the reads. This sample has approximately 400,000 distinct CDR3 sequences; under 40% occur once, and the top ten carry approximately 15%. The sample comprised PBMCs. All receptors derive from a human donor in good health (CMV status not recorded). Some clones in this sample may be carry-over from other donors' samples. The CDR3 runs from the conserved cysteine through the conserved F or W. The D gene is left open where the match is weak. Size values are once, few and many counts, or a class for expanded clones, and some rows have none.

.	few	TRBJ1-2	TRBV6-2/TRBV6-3	CASSWNGGSNYGYTF	TGTGCCAGCAGTTGGAACGGGGGGAGTAACTATGGCTACACCTTC
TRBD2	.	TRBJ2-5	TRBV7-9	CASSPPGSGGETQYF	TGTGCCAGCAGCCCCCCTGGGAGCGGGGGTGAGACCCAGTACTTC
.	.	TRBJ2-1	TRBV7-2	CASSVTSIHKEQFF	TGTGCCAGCAGCGTAACTAGTATCCACAAGGAGCAGTTCTTC
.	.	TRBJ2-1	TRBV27	CASSTRGQGSYNEQFF	TGTGCCAGCAGTACCCGGGGGCAGGGGTCCTACAATGAGCAGTTCTTC
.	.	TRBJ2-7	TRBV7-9	CASSLTGRHEQYF	TGTGCCAGCAGCTTAACAGGGCGTCACGAGCAGTACTTC
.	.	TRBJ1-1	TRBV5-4	CASSTTPVDEAFF	TGTGCCAGCAGTACTACACCGGTGGATGAAGCTTTCTTT
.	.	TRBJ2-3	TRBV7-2	CASSGGPALADTQYF	TGTGCCAGCAGCGGTGGACCGGCACTGGCGGATACGCAGTATTTT
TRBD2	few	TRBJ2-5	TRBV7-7	CASSKTSFETQYF	TGTGCCAGCAGCAAGACTAGCTTTGAGACCCAGTACTTC
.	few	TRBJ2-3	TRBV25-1	CASSRVNPDTQYF	TGTGCCAGCAGTAGGGTAAATCCAGATACGCAGTATTTT
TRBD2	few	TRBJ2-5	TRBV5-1	CASSFGLAGAYQETQYF	TGCGCCAGCAGCTTCGGGCTAGCGGGAGCGTACCAAGAGACCCAGTACTTC
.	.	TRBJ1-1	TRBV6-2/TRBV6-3	CASRGFMNTEAFF	TGTGCCAGCAGGGGTTTCATGAACACTGAAGCTTTCTTT
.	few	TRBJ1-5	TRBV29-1	CSVERQPQHF	TGCAGCGTTGAAAGGCAGCCCCAGCATTTT
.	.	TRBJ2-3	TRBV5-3	CASSNPQTGPSPTDTQYF	TGTGCCAGCAGCAATCCCCAGACAGGCCCGAGTCCCACAGATACGCAGTATTTT
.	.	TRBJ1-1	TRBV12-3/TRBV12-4	CASSFKEGSTEAFF	TGTGCCAGCAGTTTTAAGGAGGGTTCCACTGAAGCTTTCTTT
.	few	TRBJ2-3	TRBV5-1	CASGGPPFTDTQYF	TGCGCCAGCGGGGGACCCCCCTTCACAGATACGCAGTATTTT
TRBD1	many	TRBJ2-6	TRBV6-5	CASSYRTTGPTGANVLTF	TGTGCCAGCAGTTACCGCACGACAGGGCCTACTGGGGCCAACGTCCTGACTTTC
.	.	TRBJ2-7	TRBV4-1	CASSQVEAPSYEQYF	TGCGCCAGCAGCCAAGTGGAGGCACCTTCCTACGAGCAGTACTTC
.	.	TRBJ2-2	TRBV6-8	CASSKTTGELFF	TGTGCCAGCAGTAAAACTACCGGGGAGCTGTTTTTT
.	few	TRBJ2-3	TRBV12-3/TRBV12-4	CASRLILSSTDTQYF	TGTGCCAGCAGGCTTATTCTCTCTAGCACAGATACGCAGTATTTT
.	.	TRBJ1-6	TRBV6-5	CASSYLNSPLHF	TGTGCCAGCAGTTACTTGAATTCACCCCTCCACTTT
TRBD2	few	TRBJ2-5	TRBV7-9	CASSSRLADIQETQYF	TGTGCCAGCAGCTCTAGACTAGCGGACATCCAAGAGACCCAGTACTTC
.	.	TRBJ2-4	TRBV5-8	CASSYGVSLAKNIQYF	TGTGCCAGCAGCTACGGGGTTAGTCTAGCCAAAAACATTCAGTACTTC
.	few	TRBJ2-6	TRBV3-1	CASSPPGATENSGANVLTF	TGTGCCAGCAGCCCCCCCGGGGCCACGGAAAACTCTGGGGCCAACGTCCTGACTTTC
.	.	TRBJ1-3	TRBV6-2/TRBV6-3	CASRQDSSGNTIYF	TGTGCCAGCAGACAGGATTCCTCTGGAAACACCATATATTTT
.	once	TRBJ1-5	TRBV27	CASSLLGTNQPQHF	TGTGCCAGCAGTTTACTGGGCACTAATCAGCCCCAGCATTTT
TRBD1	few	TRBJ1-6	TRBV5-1	CASSLAGQGRSPLHF	TGCGCCAGCAGCTTGGCGGGACAGGGTCGGTCACCCCTCCACTTT
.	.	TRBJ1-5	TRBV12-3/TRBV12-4	CASSRRPAGGNQPPHF	TGTGCCAGCAGCCGAAGACCCGCGGGAGGCAATCAGCCCCCGCATTTT
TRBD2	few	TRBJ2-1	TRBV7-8	CASSPRGTSWYNEQFF	TGTGCCAGCAGCCCGAGAGGGACTAGCTGGTACAATGAGCAGTTCTTC
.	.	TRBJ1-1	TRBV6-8	CASSYSGRGLRTEAFF	TGTGCCAGCAGTTACTCGGGTCGAGGATTGAGGACTGAAGCTTTCTTT
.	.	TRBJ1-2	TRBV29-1	CSGLGPGNYGYTF	TGCAGCGGCCTCGGGCCCGGCAACTATGGCTACACCTTC
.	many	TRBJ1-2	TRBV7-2	CASSLVRGGRNGYTF	TGTGCCAGCAGCTTAGTTAGGGGAGGTCGAAATGGCTACACCTTC
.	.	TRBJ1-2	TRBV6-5	CASSYGGGRYGYTF	TGTGCCAGCAGTTACGGTGGGGGACGGTATGGCTACACCTTC
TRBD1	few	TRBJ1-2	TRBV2	CASSETGQSYGYTF	TGTGCCAGCAGCGAAACGGGACAGAGCTATGGCTACACCTTC
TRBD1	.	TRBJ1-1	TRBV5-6	CASSLEGQGVTEAFF	TGTGCCAGCAGCTTGGAAGGACAGGGGGTCACTGAAGCTTTCTTT
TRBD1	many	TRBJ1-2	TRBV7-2	CASSLMPGQIYGYTF	TGTGCCAGCAGCTTAATGCCGGGACAGATTTATGGCTACACCTTC
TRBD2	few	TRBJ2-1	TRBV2	CASRVSGGTYNEQFF	TGTGCCAGCAGAGTTAGCGGGGGGACATACAATGAGCAGTTCTTC
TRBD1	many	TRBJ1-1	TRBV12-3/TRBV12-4	CASSWTGANTEAFF	TGTGCCAGCAGTTGGACAGGGGCGAACACTGAAGCTTTCTTT
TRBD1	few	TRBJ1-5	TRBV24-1	CATSAGTGGAQPQHF	TGTGCCACCAGTGCCGGGACAGGGGGTGCTCAGCCCCAGCATTTT
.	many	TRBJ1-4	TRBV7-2	CASSLQGPVEKLFF	TGTGCCAGCAGCTTACAGGGGCCGGTGGAAAAACTGTTTTTT
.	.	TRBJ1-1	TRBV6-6	CASSLGPLGTEAFF	TGTGCCAGCAGTCTAGGGCCGCTGGGGACTGAAGCTTTCTTT
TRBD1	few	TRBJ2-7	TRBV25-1	CASSDLSTGGGEQYF	TGTGCCAGCAGTGACCTCTCTACAGGGGGCGGCGAGCAGTACTTC